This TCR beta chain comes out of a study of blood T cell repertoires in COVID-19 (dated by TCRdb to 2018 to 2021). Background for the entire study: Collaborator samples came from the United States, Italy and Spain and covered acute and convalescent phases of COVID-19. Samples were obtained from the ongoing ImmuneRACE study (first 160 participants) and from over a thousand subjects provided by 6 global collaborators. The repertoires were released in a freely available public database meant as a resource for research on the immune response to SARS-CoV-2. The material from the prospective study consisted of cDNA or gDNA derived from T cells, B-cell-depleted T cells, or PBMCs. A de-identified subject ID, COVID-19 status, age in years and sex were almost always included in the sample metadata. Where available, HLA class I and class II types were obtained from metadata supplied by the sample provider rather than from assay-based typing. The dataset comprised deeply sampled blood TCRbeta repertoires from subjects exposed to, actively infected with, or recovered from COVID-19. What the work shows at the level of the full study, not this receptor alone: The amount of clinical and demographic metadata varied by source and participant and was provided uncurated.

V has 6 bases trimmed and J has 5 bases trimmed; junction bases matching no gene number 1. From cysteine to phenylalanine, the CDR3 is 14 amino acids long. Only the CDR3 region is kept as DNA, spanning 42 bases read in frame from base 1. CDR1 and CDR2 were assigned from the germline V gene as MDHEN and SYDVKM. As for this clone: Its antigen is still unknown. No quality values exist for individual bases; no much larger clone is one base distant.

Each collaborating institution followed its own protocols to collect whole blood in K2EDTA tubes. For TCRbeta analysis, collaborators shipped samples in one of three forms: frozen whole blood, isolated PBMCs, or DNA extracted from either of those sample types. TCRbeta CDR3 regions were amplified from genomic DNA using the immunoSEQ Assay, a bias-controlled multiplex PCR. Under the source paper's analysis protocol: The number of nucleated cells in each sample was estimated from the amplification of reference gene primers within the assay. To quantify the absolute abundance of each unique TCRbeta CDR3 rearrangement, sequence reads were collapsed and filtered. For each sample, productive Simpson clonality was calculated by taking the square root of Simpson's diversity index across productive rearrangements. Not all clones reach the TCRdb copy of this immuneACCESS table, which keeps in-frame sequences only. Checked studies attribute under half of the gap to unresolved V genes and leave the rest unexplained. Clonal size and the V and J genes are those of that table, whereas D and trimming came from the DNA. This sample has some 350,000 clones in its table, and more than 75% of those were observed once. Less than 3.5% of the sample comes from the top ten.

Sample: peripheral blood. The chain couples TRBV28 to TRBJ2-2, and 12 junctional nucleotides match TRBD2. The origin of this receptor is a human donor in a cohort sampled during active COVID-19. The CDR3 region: CASRLAGGTGELFF. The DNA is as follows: TGTGCCAGCAGACTAGCGGGAGGTACCGGGGAGCTGTTTTTT.